Here is one T cell receptor (beta chain) with its context. Its antigen is not yet known. One base away there is no much larger clone; base qualities are not given. This specimen belongs to a study of siplizumab effects on memory and regulatory T cells (dated by TCRdb to about 2019). For the wider study: The effect of the anti-CD2 antibody siplizumab on alloreactive T-cell subsets was examined in allogeneic mixed lymphocyte reactions constructed from human PBMCs.

The paper as a whole reports these results and caveats: About 80-96% of proliferating CD4+ or CD8+ clones could not be given a naive or memory phenotype. Sequences below about 10^-5 frequency were poorly captured, so only a minor fraction of alloreactive clones could be mapped to unstimulated subsets. No functional confirmation was obtained for the suppressive function of proliferating Tregs from siplizumab cultures. Siplizumab significantly lowered the cumulative frequency of alloreactive sequences that could be traced to unstimulated CD4+ memory T cells. Compared with memory T cells, unstimulated naive T cells appeared more diverse, and naive cells seemed to make a substantial contribution to the alloresponse. Among mappable alloreactive CD4+ clones, the Treg-derived fraction averaged approximately 69% with siplizumab versus 25% to 30% in control reactions.

Trimming costs V 5 bases and J 2 bases, and their ends lie 17 bases apart. In the germline V gene (reference sequence), CDR1 corresponds to PRHDT and CDR2 to FYEKMQ. Spanning cysteine to phenylalanine, the CDR3 consists of 16 amino acids. Only CDR3 DNA remains: 48 bases, in frame from the first base. The library was built by means of the immunoSEQ multiplex PCR assay. Approximately 100,000 TCR templates per sample were assayed on the deep sequencing platform. Genomic DNA extracted from sorted T cells was the material used for TCRbeta CDR3 sequencing. The original pipeline was this. The R programming language was used for clonal analysis of TCRbeta CDR3 data. Comparing unstimulated samples against CFSE-low samples taken after the reaction was how alloreactive CD4+ and CD8+ clones were defined. By matching sequences to the repertoires of sorted unstimulated Treg and non-Treg cells, each alloreactive CD4+ clone was assigned a regulatory or non-regulatory origin. TCRdb's version of the immuneACCESS table is confined to in-frame rearrangements and falls short of the full clone set. An unresolved V gene accounts for under half of the shortfall where checked; the remainder is of unknown origin. D and trimming were read from the DNA, whereas the V and J calls and clone size are those reported in that table. The sample table holds about 66,000 clones, of which about 96% were seen once. The ten biggest clones cover 0.095% of the sample.

In addition, sequencing in three donor pairs included unstimulated CD8+ effector memory subsets alongside CD4+ naive, CD8+ naive, CD8+ TEMRA and CD4+ memory subsets. Sorted unstimulated T cells, along with proliferating T cells recovered from mixed lymphocyte reactions, underwent TCRbeta CDR3 sequencing. Fresh whole blood from around 11 HLA-typed healthy donors was used to isolate PBMCs. The chain joins TRBV13 to TRBJ2-3; the D gene may be TRBD1 or TRBD2, since each aligns over 5 bases. The sequencing input was naive CD8+ T cells sorted from blood. The sample's cell subset or site label is to be understood as: unstimulated naive T cells. This sequence originates from a human donor in good health. The CDR3 here reads CASSPMSRGNTDTQYF. The DNA sequence is as follows: TGTGCCAGCAGCCCCATGTCGAGGGGTAACACAGATACGCAGTATTTT.